Described below is a single T cell receptor (beta chain) sequence and its context. No antigen is known for it. No base qualities exist here, and no much larger clone lies one base off it. Libraries were made using PCR. DNA from cultured CD4+ T cells was subjected to TCR sequencing with the Oncomine TCR Beta short-read assay at the Johns Hopkins FTIC core. Genomic DNA was extracted from the cultured CD4+ T cells with the QIAamp micro DNA kit. The Oncomine TCR Beta libraries from cultured CD4+ T cells were pooled using unique dual indexes and then sequenced on an Illumina iSeq 100. The paper's data handling went like this. Non-productive sequences were removed, and CDR3s not starting with C, not ending with F or W, or shorter than 7 amino acids were discarded. The MANAFEST web application was used to identify antigen-specific clonotypes by comparing peptide-stimulated wells against reference wells and other culture wells. Positive clones required FDR below 0.05, an odds ratio above 5, and productive frequency above 0.1% in at least two of three replicate wells. A clonotype counted as cross-reactive if it showed significant expansion both in the SARS-CoV-2 spike wells and in at least one common cold coronavirus spike condition. Levenshtein distances (stringdist) and unrooted phylogenetic trees (ape) in R version 3.6.1 were used to assess CDR3 homology. The public reads were quality trimmed at Q25 with fastp and then assembled into clones with MiXCR by TCRdb, keeping productive beta chains. Every CDR3 protein is listed once, alongside the most common genes and DNA of its rows. The authors' filters were not applied to this entry. The sample yields 13,000 to 15,000 distinct CDR3 sequences; 45% to 50% were counted once. The ten largest account for more than 25% of the sample.

This sample is part of a study of vaccination and CD4 T cells after COVID-19 (dated by TCRdb to between 2022 and 2023). Regarding the research as a whole: Convalescent patients had a positive SARS-CoV-2 result on nasal swab PCR, and of these patients, some 10 had mild disease and one had severe disease. The convalescent cohort comprised six males and four females, including two Hispanic individuals, seven Caucasians, two Asians and one multiracial person. Each participant got two doses of either the Pfizer-BioNTech BNT162b2 vaccine (n=8) or the Moderna mRNA-1273 vaccine (n=2). Post-COVID blood samples from convalescent patients were collected a median of around 100 days after diagnosis, with a range of 35 to 161 days. Post-vaccine blood samples were collected a median of approximately 68 days after the second vaccine dose, ranging from roughly 12 to 250 days. Overlapping spike peptide pools from SARS-CoV-2 and from the common cold coronaviruses HCoV-NL63, HCoV-OC43 and HCoV-229E were used as culture stimuli. Control cultures received a CEFX viral epitope pool as the positive control, an HIV-1 Nef peptide pool as the negative control, or no peptide. In 9 to 11 COVID-19 convalescent patients and a few infection-naive healthy vaccine recipients, researchers compared the spike-specific CD4+ TCR repertoire from before mRNA vaccination with the repertoire from after. What the study reported, not specific to this receptor: Of the vaccine-specific clones found in convalescent patients, nearly all (304 of 307) were mono-reactive for SARS-CoV-2 spike instead of being cross-reactive with common cold coronaviruses. The median number of SARS-CoV-2-reactive clonotypes rose from 21 after infection to some 37 after vaccination, but the change was not significant. The number of convalescent patients in the study was relatively small, and the study did not examine early timepoints following natural infection. In convalescent patients, a median around 83% of post-vaccine SARS-CoV-2-reactive clones were detected only after vaccination, and vaccine-specific priming was suggested by this finding.

The CDR3 has 14 amino acids, counting the end cysteine and phenylalanine. Only the CDR3 region is kept as DNA, spanning 42 bases read in frame from base 1. For this chain, trimming is 2 bases at the V end and 5 bases at the J end, and the number of junction bases without a gene match is 5. CDR1 and CDR2, looked up from the germline V gene, are MNHNS and SASEGT. What this sample's treatment or condition label stands for: roughly 10-day PBMC culture with coronavirus spike peptide pools or control peptides (ViraFEST assay). To expand antigen-specific T cells with peptide pools and then pick out the expanded clonotypes through TCR sequencing, the study relied on the ViraFEST assay. The positive SARS-CoV-2 PCR tests of the convalescent patients were dated from March to December 2020, before the Alpha, Beta and Delta variants emerged in the United States. Each well held under 2.5 million PBMCs cultured in IMDM containing around 5% human AB serum and around 10 IU/ml IL-2, with about 9.4 ug/ml peptide pools added. Half of the culture medium was replaced with fresh IL-2-containing medium on days 3 and 7. Once the cells had been in culture for 10 days, the EasySep CD4+ T cell isolation kit was used to isolate CD4+ T cells by negative selection. Ficoll-Paque Plus gradient centrifugation was used to isolate PBMCs from whole blood, and the isolated PBMCs were then either used fresh or cryopreserved at -140C. In general, triplicate wells were set up for every culture condition.

This sequence was found in a human donor with COVID-19. Recombination joined TRBV6-1 with TRBJ1-2; 7 bases in the middle match TRBD1. Specimen: cultured CD4+ T cells from blood, collected after SARS-CoV-2 vaccination. The DNA is TGTGCCAGCAGTGAAAGACAGGGCCTTTATGGCTACACCTTC. The encoded protein is CASSERQGLYGYTF.